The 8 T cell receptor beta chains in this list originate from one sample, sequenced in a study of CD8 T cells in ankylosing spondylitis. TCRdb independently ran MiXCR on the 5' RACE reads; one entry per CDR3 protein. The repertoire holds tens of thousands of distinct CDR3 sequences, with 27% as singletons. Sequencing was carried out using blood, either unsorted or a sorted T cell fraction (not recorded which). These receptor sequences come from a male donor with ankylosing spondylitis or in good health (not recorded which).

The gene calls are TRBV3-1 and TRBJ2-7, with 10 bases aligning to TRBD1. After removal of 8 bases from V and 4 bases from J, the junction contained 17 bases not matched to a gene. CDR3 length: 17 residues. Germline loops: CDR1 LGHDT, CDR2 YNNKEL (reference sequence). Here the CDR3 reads CASSQDRAGQGIYEQYF. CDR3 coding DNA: TGTGCCAGCTCCCAAGATCGTGCGGGACAGGGGATATACGAGCAGTACTTC.

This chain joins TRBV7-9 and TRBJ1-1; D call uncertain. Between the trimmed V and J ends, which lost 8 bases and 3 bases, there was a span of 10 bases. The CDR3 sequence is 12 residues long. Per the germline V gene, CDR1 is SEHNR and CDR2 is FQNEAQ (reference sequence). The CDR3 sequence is CASGRTHTEAFF. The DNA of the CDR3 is TGTGCCAGCGGGCGGACCCACACTGAAGCTTTCTTT.

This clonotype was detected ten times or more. CDR3 protein: CSAPERSGSQETQYF. The DNA for the CDR3 is TGCAGTGCCCCGGAACGGAGCGGGTCACAAGAGACCCAGTACTTC. V usage is TRBV20-1 and J usage is TRBJ2-5; possible D gene TRBD2, 6 bases. The CDR3 is made up of 15 amino acids. Germline-derived CDR1 and CDR2 are DFQATT and SNEGSKA (reference sequence). The V gene lost 6 bases and the J gene lost 2 bases, with 19 bases spanning the gap.

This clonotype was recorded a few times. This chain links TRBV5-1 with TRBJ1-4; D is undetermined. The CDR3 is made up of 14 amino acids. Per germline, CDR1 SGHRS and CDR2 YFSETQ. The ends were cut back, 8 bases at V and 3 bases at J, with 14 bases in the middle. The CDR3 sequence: CARGRKAANEKLFF. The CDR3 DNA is TGCGCCAGAGGTCGGAAAGCGGCTAATGAAAAACTGTTTTTT.

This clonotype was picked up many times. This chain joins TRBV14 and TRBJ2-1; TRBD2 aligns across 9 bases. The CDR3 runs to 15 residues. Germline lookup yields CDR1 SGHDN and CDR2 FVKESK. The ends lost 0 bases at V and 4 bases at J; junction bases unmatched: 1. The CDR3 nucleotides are TGTGCCAGCAGCCAAGAAGCGGGGGGATACAATGAGCAGTTCTTC. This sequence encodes CASSQEAGGYNEQFF.

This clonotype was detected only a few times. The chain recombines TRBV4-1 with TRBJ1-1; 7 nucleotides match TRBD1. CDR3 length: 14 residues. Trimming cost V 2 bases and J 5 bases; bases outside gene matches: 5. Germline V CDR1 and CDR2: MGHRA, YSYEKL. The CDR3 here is CASSQPSGGTEAFF. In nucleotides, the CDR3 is TGCGCCAGCAGCCAACCTTCAGGGGGGACTGAAGCTTTCTTT.

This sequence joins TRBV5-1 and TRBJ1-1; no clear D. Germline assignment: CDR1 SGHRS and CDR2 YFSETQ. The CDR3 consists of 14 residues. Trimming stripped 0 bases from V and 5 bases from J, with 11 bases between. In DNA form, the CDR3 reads TGCGCCAGCAGCTTGGGTGCGGGTCGAACTGAAGCTTTCTTT. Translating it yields CASSLGAGRTEAFF.

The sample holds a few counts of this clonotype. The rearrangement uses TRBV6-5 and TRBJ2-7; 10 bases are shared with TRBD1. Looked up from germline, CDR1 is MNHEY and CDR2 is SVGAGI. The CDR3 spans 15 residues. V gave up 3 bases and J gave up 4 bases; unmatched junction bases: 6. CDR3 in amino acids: CASSYRGQGVYEQYF. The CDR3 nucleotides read TGTGCCAGCAGTTATCGAGGACAGGGGGTTTACGAGCAGTACTTC.